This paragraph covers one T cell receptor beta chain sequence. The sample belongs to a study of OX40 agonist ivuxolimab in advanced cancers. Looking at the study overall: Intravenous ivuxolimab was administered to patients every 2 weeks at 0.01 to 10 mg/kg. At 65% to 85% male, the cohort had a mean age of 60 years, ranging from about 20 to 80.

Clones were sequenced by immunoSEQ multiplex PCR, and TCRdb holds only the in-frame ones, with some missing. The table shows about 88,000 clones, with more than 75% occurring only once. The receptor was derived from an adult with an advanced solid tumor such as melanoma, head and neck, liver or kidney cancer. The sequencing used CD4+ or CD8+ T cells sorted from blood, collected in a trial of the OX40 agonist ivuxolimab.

The CDR3 is CATSRDWGAGEQYF. CDR3 in DNA: TGTGCCACCAGCAGAGATTGGGGGGCGGGCGAGCAGTACTTC. The V call is TRBV15, the J call TRBJ2-7, with D perhaps assigned TRBD1 or TRBD2 (6 bases each). The CDR3 contains 14 residues. Germline assignment: CDR1 LNHNV and CDR2 YYDKDF (reference sequence). The V gene lost 0 bases and the J gene lost 6 bases, with 12 bases spanning the gap.